The entry that follows covers one TCR beta chain sequence. The data originate from a study of CD8+CD57+ T cells in acquired aplastic anemia. For CDR3 and TCR beta VDJ profiling, genomic DNA was the template used. TCRdb recomputed calls from the reads with MiXCR, one row per CDR3 protein. The sample carries around 290,000 distinct CDR3 sequences, approximately 57% recorded once. Sequencing involved patients with CD8+CD57+ cell expansion previously shown by flow cytometry. Acquired aplastic anemia of severe grade affected all patients. Material for sequencing was sorted CD4+, CD8+, or CD8+CD57+ T cells (not recorded which) from PBMCs. The receptor was isolated from a human donor with aplastic anemia.

This CDR3 is CSVTIGTSYEQYF. CDR3 coding DNA: TGCAGTGTTACCATAGGGACTAGCTACGAGCAGTACTTC. J is TRBJ2-7 and V is TRBV20-1; 8 bases are shared with TRBD2. The V and J ends lost 7 bases and 3 bases, in that order; junction bases with no gene match: 8. From germline, CDR1 is DFQATT and CDR2 SNEGSKA (reference sequence). The CDR3 covers 13 residues.